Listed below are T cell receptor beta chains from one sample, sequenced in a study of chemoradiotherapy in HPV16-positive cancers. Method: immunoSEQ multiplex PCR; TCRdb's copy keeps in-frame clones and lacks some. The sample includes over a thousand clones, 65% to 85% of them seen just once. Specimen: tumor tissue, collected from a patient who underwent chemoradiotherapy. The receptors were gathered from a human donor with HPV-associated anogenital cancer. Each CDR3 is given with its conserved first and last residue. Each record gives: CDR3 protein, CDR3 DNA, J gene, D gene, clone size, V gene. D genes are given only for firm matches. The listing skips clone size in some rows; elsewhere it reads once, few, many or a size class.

CDR3aa: CASSPGLAGLETQYF
CDR3nt: TGCGCCAGCAGCCCGGGACTAGCGGGATTAGAGACCCAGTACTTC
j_gene: TRBJ2-5
d_gene: TRBD2
abundance: -
v_gene: TRBV4-1

CDR3aa: CASGQGAPDTQYF
CDR3nt: TGTGCCAGTGGACAGGGGGCCCCAGATACGCAGTATTTT
j_gene: TRBJ2-3
d_gene: TRBD1
abundance: -
v_gene: TRBV6-1

CDR3aa: CASSEALHGGVSNQPQHF
CDR3nt: TGTGCCAGCAGTGAAGCGCTTCATGGGGGAGTGAGCAATCAGCCCCAGCATTTT
j_gene: TRBJ1-5
d_gene: -
abundance: -
v_gene: TRBV6-1

CDR3aa: CASRGGQANNEQFF
CDR3nt: TGTGCCAGCCGCGGGGGACAGGCCAACAATGAGCAGTTCTTC
j_gene: TRBJ2-1
d_gene: -
abundance: -
v_gene: TRBV6-1

CDR3aa: CASSIAPGTVSEKLFF
CDR3nt: TGTGCCAGTAGTATAGCCCCCGGGACAGTAAGCGAAAAACTGTTTTTT
j_gene: TRBJ1-4
d_gene: TRBD1
abundance: once
v_gene: TRBV19

CDR3aa: CASSPRGGLAGGPSYNEQFF
CDR3nt: TGTGCCAGCAGCCCCCGAGGGGGACTAGCGGGGGGGCCCTCCTACAATGAGCAGTTCTTC
j_gene: TRBJ2-1
d_gene: TRBD2
abundance: -
v_gene: TRBV9

CDR3aa: CASSSRDSQYEQYF
CDR3nt: TGTGCCAGCAGTTCCCGGGACAGTCAATACGAGCAGTACTTC
j_gene: TRBJ2-7
d_gene: TRBD1
abundance: few
v_gene: TRBV2

CDR3aa: CASSAPGGAKNIQYF
CDR3nt: TGCGCCAGCAGCGCGCCAGGGGGGGCCAAAAACATTCAGTACTTC
j_gene: TRBJ2-4
d_gene: -
abundance: -
v_gene: TRBV4-1

CDR3aa: CASSQDFAEAFF
CDR3nt: TGTGCCAGCAGCCAAGATTTCGCTGAAGCTTTCTTT
j_gene: TRBJ1-1
d_gene: -
abundance: -
v_gene: TRBV14

CDR3aa: CASSTMTGYYEQYF
CDR3nt: TGTGCCAGCAGCACCATGACAGGATACTACGAGCAGTACTTC
j_gene: TRBJ2-7
d_gene: -
abundance: -
v_gene: TRBV11-2

CDR3aa: CASSFLFGSSYNEQFF
CDR3nt: TGTGCCAGCAGTTTCCTTTTCGGGAGTTCCTACAATGAGCAGTTCTTC
j_gene: TRBJ2-1
d_gene: -
abundance: -
v_gene: TRBV28

CDR3aa: CASSQVAGGLNEQFF
CDR3nt: TGTGCCAGCAGCCAAGTAGCGGGGGGGCTCAATGAGCAGTTCTTC
j_gene: TRBJ2-1
d_gene: TRBD2
abundance: -
v_gene: TRBV4-2

CDR3aa: CASSHPRELAGGYIQYF
CDR3nt: TGCGCCAGCAGCCACCCCCGGGAACTAGCGGGGGGATACATTCAGTACTTC
j_gene: TRBJ2-4
d_gene: TRBD2
abundance: -
v_gene: TRBV4-1

CDR3aa: CASGIGTGRETQYF
CDR3nt: TGTGCTAGTGGTATAGGGACAGGGCGGGAGACCCAGTACTTC
j_gene: TRBJ2-5
d_gene: TRBD1
abundance: -
v_gene: TRBV12-5

CDR3aa: CASTLTGPYTDTQYF
CDR3nt: TGTGCCAGCACCCTGACAGGGCCCTACACAGATACGCAGTATTTT
j_gene: TRBJ2-3
d_gene: TRBD1
abundance: few
v_gene: TRBV11-2

CDR3aa: CASSLSGINEQFF
CDR3nt: TGCGCCAGCAGCCTCAGCGGCATCAATGAGCAGTTCTTC
j_gene: TRBJ2-1
d_gene: -
abundance: few
v_gene: TRBV4-1

CDR3aa: CAWSVVGYKQYF
CDR3nt: TGTGCCTGGAGTGTGGTTGGGTACAAGCAGTACTTC
j_gene: TRBJ2-7
d_gene: -
abundance: once
v_gene: TRBV30

CDR3aa: CASSLDVPIETQYF
CDR3nt: TGTGCCAGCAGCTTAGATGTGCCCATAGAGACCCAGTACTTC
j_gene: TRBJ2-5
d_gene: -
abundance: -
v_gene: TRBV7-2

CDR3aa: CASSPNTPYNEQFF
CDR3nt: TGTGCCAGTAGTCCCAATACGCCTTACAATGAGCAGTTCTTC
j_gene: TRBJ2-1
d_gene: -
abundance: -
v_gene: TRBV19

CDR3aa: CASSTGETSGWNIQYF
CDR3nt: TGTGCCAGCAGCACGGGGGAGACTAGCGGGTGGAACATTCAGTACTTC
j_gene: TRBJ2-4
d_gene: TRBD2
abundance: -
v_gene: TRBV7-8

CDR3aa: CASQTEKRTDTQYF
CDR3nt: TGTGCCAGCCAGACAGAGAAACGCACAGATACGCAGTATTTT
j_gene: TRBJ2-3
d_gene: -
abundance: few
v_gene: TRBV25-1

CDR3aa: CASSLAMGTPKWNEQFF
CDR3nt: TGCGCCAGCAGCCTGGCGATGGGTACACCTAAGTGGAATGAGCAGTTCTTC
j_gene: TRBJ2-1
d_gene: -
abundance: -
v_gene: TRBV5-1

CDR3aa: CASSEQSSYEQYF
CDR3nt: TGTGCCAGCAGTGAACAAAGCTCCTACGAGCAGTACTTC
j_gene: TRBJ2-7
d_gene: -
abundance: once
v_gene: TRBV6-4

CDR3aa: CASSPPTGMDSYGYTF
CDR3nt: TGTGCCAGCAGCCCCCCTACAGGGATGGATTCGTATGGCTACACCTTC
j_gene: TRBJ1-2
d_gene: -
abundance: -
v_gene: TRBV5-4

CDR3aa: CASTPGRNTDTQYF
CDR3nt: TGCGCCAGCACCCCGGGACGGAACACAGATACGCAGTATTTT
j_gene: TRBJ2-3
d_gene: -
abundance: -
v_gene: TRBV10-2

CDR3aa: CASSVAYGYEQYF
CDR3nt: TGTGCCAGCAGCGTAGCGTATGGATACGAGCAGTACTTC
j_gene: TRBJ2-7
d_gene: -
abundance: -
v_gene: TRBV9

CDR3aa: CASSLLGTDFNSPLHF
CDR3nt: TGTGCCAGCAGTTTATTGGGGACGGATTTTAATTCACCCCTCCACTTT
j_gene: TRBJ1-6
d_gene: -
abundance: -
v_gene: TRBV28

CDR3aa: CASSPTRTGAGANVLTF
CDR3nt: TGTGCCAGCAGCCCTACTCGGACAGGGGCTGGGGCCAACGTCCTGACTTTC
j_gene: TRBJ2-6
d_gene: TRBD1
abundance: -
v_gene: TRBV28

CDR3aa: CASKEGPTGELFF
CDR3nt: TGTGCCAGCAAGGAGGGGCCCACCGGGGAGCTGTTTTTT
j_gene: TRBJ2-2
d_gene: -
abundance: few
v_gene: TRBV2

CDR3aa: CASSPKTGWDTEAFF
CDR3nt: TGTGCCAGCAGCCCCAAGACAGGCTGGGACACTGAAGCTTTCTTT
j_gene: TRBJ1-1
d_gene: -
abundance: -
v_gene: TRBV14

CDR3aa: CASSLEGPTNEQFF
CDR3nt: TGTGCCAGCAGCTTAGAAGGGCCCACGAATGAGCAGTTCTTC
j_gene: TRBJ2-1
d_gene: -
abundance: -
v_gene: TRBV11-3

CDR3aa: CASSLAGGRVGTEAFF
CDR3nt: TGCGCCAGCAGCTTGGCGGGTGGCAGGGTCGGCACTGAAGCTTTCTTT
j_gene: TRBJ1-1
d_gene: -
abundance: -
v_gene: TRBV5-1

CDR3aa: CASSLGGGIEQFF
CDR3nt: TGTGCCAGCAGCTTGGGGGGGGGCATTGAGCAGTTCTTC
j_gene: TRBJ2-1
d_gene: -
abundance: once
v_gene: TRBV7-9

CDR3aa: CASSARGDTEAFF
CDR3nt: TGTGCCAGCAGCGCCAGGGGGGACACTGAAGCTTTCTTT
j_gene: TRBJ1-1
d_gene: TRBD1
abundance: -
v_gene: TRBV9

CDR3aa: CASSPDRGGYTQYF
CDR3nt: TGCGCCAGCAGCCCGGACAGGGGGGGTTACACGCAGTATTTT
j_gene: TRBJ2-3
d_gene: TRBD1
abundance: -
v_gene: TRBV5-1

CDR3aa: CATSREDGKSTDTQYF
CDR3nt: TGTGCCACCAGCAGAGAGGACGGAAAAAGCACAGATACGCAGTATTTT
j_gene: TRBJ2-3
d_gene: -
abundance: -
v_gene: TRBV15

CDR3aa: CASSRGYNEQFF
CDR3nt: TGCGCCAGCAGCAGGGGGTACAATGAGCAGTTCTTC
j_gene: TRBJ2-1
d_gene: -
abundance: -
v_gene: TRBV5-1

CDR3aa: CASSKGLATETQYF
CDR3nt: TGTGCCAGCAGTAAGGGACTAGCGACCGAGACCCAGTACTTC
j_gene: TRBJ2-5
d_gene: TRBD2
abundance: -
v_gene: TRBV2

CDR3aa: CSVRDPNYGYTF
CDR3nt: TGCAGCGTCCGGGACCCAAACTATGGCTACACCTTC
j_gene: TRBJ1-2
d_gene: -
abundance: -
v_gene: TRBV29-1

CDR3aa: CASSVGVTGGGETQYF
CDR3nt: TGTGCCAGCAGCGTAGGGGTTACAGGGGGCGGTGAGACCCAGTACTTC
j_gene: TRBJ2-5
d_gene: TRBD1
abundance: -
v_gene: TRBV9